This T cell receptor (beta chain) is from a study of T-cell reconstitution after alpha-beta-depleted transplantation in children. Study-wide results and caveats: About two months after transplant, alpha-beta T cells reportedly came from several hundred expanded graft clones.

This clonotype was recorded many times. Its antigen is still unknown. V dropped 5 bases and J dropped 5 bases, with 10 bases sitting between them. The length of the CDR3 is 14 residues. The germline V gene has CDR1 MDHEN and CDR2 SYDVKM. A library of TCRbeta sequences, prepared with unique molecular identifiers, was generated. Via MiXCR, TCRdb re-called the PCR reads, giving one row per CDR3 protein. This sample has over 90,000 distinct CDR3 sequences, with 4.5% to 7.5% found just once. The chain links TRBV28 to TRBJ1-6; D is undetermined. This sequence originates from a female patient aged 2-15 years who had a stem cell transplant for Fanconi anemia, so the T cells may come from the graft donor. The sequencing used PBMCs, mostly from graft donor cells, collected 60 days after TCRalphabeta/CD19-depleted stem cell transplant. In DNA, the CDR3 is TGTGCCAGCAGTCCCTTAGGGAATAATTCACCCCTCCACTTT. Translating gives CASSPLGNNSPLHF.